This T cell receptor (beta chain) originates from a study of T cell responses to AZD1222 COVID-19 vaccine. The overall study: Some second doses came at about 4 weeks and others at about 12 weeks; these were pooled.

Measured with immunoSEQ multiplex PCR; TCRdb has only the in-frame clones, and not every one. This sample yields approximately 110,000 clones, of which approximately 88% are seen a single time; about 5% belongs to the top ten. The study, taken as a whole, reports: The number of AZD1222 recipients seropositive at baseline was only 5 to 7. Donors were mostly white British, more females; clonal diversity possibly underestimated.

Trimming pared 5 bases from V and 0 bases from J, leaving 16 bases between. Germline loops: CDR1 SGHTA, CDR2 FQGNSA. The CDR3 runs to 16 residues. About this clone: The antigen remains unidentified.

The source was peripheral blood, collected on day 0 of AZD1222 vaccination. The sequence came from an adult in good health. The chain joins TRBV7-2 to TRBJ1-1; D gene uncertain. The DNA of the CDR3 is TGTGCCAGCAGCGCCCTGTTCGGCAGCCTGAACACTGAAGCTTTCTTT. Translated, it gives CASSALFGSLNTEAFF.